The clone carrying this T cell receptor (beta chain) turned up a few times. What it recognizes is unknown. This specimen comes from a study of regulatory dendritic cells for organ transplantation. Germline CDR1 SGHTA, CDR2 FQGTGA. V was cut by 2 bases and J by 5 bases, with 9 bases left in between. There are 14 residues in the CDR3. Sorted subsets were CFSE-labeled and cultured approximately 5 days with allogeneic dendritic cells. Produced via immunoSEQ multiplex PCR; TCRdb's table is partial and in-frame only. This sample yields roughly 20,000 clones, of which roughly four fifths are seen a single time; 3% to 4% belongs to the top ten.

This TCR came from a human donor in good health. The specimen sequenced was memory CD4+ T cells from blood cultured with regulatory dendritic cells. Subset indicated: CD45RO+ memory T cells. The chain is built from TRBV7-3 and TRBJ2-2; D is undetermined. In DNA form, the CDR3 reads TGTGCCAGCAGCTTATTGGTCGGGACCGGGGAGCTGTTTTTT. Amino acid sequence: CASSLLVGTGELFF.